A selection of T cell receptor beta chains follows, all from one sample in a study of blood T cell repertoires in COVID-19. Here immunoSEQ multiplex PCR was the method, and the copy in TCRdb shows in-frame clones only, minus some. The sample contains 53,000 or so clones, more than 85% of which appear only once. The sample comprised peripheral blood. These receptor sequences come from a human donor in a cohort sampled during active COVID-19. CDR3s include the opening cysteine and the closing phenylalanine or tryptophan. Rows give clone size only sometimes, using once, few, many, or a class for an expanded clone.

v_call cdr3_length clone_size cdr3_aa
TRBV5-1 17 - CASSPSPTGGDRNEQFF
TRBV5-6 13 - CASSYPGDTEAFF
TRBV12-3/TRBV12-4 12 - CASRTGNTEAFF
TRBV19 16 - CASSMGGPFSNQPQHF
TRBV11-2 17 - CASSLPAGLAGGSEQFF
TRBV5-7 18 - CASSLDRDRDLNTGELFF
TRBV5-1 16 few CASSSTVRGSGNTIYF
TRBV11-2 13 - CASSLWDYDTIYF
TRBV5-1 14 - CASSPGGSPDTQYF
TRBV25-1 16 - CASSAAGGPYYNEQFF
TRBV2 13 - CASGGQSNYGYTF